A selection of T cell receptor beta chains follows, all from one sample in a study of T cell changes during pregnancy in multiple sclerosis. Sequenced by immunoSEQ multiplex PCR; TCRdb stores in-frame clones only, minus some. Seen here are 33,000 or so clones, 91% observed once, and the top ten hold approximately 3.9%. Sample: CD8+ T cells from peripheral blood mononuclear cells, taken in the second trimester of pregnancy. Source of these receptors: a female donor in good health, enrolled as a control in a pregnancy study. Each CDR3 is given with its conserved first and last residue. D genes are given only for firm matches. The size field is filled for only some rows; it gives once, few, many or a size class.

CDR3 DNA	CDR3 protein	D gene	clone size	J gene	V gene
TGTGCCAGCAGTGAACTGAGGACAATAGGTAGCTACGAGCAGTACTTC	CASSELRTIGSYEQYF	.	.	TRBJ2-7	TRBV6-1
TGTGCCAGTAGTGCGCGGACAGGGGGAATGACTGAAGCTTTCTTT	CASSARTGGMTEAFF	TRBD1	.	TRBJ1-1	TRBV19
TGTGCCAGCAGCCAAGGGACAGGGGGTAAAGATGAGCAGTTCTTC	CASSQGTGGKDEQFF	TRBD1	.	TRBJ2-1	TRBV14
TGTGCCAGCAGCTTGGCGGGTCCCACCTCCTACGAGCAGTACTTC	CASSLAGPTSYEQYF	.	.	TRBJ2-7	TRBV7-3
TGTGCCAGCAGTGACCCGCGGACTGAAGCTTTCTTT	CASSDPRTEAFF	.	.	TRBJ1-1	TRBV25-1
TGCGCCAGCAGCACCCATCAAGCGGGACAGGCCACCTACGAGCAGTACTTC	CASSTHQAGQATYEQYF	.	.	TRBJ2-7	TRBV5-1
TGTGCCAGCAGCTTAGGGCTAGCGGGGGAGCAGTTCTTC	CASSLGLAGEQFF	TRBD2	.	TRBJ2-1	TRBV11-2
TGTGCCAGCAGCTTAGAAGGGGGAAAGGCCTACGAGCAGTACTTC	CASSLEGGKAYEQYF	.	.	TRBJ2-7	TRBV7-9
TGTGCCAGCAGCTCGGACAGGGGCTACGAGCAGTACTTC	CASSSDRGYEQYF	TRBD1	few	TRBJ2-7	TRBV7-8
TGTGCCCTGGGACAGGAAGCTTTCTTT	CALGQEAFF	TRBD1	.	TRBJ1-1	TRBV30
TGTGCCAGCAGCTTAGGGGACAGGGTGGAGACCCAGTACTTC	CASSLGDRVETQYF	TRBD1	.	TRBJ2-5	TRBV7-9
TGTGCCAGCAGTTTTTCAAACCCGGCGGGGCTTTCTGAAGCTTTCTTT	CASSFSNPAGLSEAFF	.	.	TRBJ1-1	TRBV27
TGTGCCAGCAGTTTCCGCAGGGAAGAGACCCAGTACTTC	CASSFRREETQYF	.	.	TRBJ2-5	TRBV28
TGTGCCAGCAGCCCACAACCGGGACTAGCAGGCAATGAGCAGTTCTTC	CASSPQPGLAGNEQFF	TRBD2	.	TRBJ2-1	TRBV7-8
TGTGCCAGTAGTCCAATCATGAACACTGAAGCTTTCTTT	CASSPIMNTEAFF	.	.	TRBJ1-1	TRBV19
TGCGCCAGCAGCCAAGTTTTCCGGGGCAATCAGCCCCAGCATTTT	CASSQVFRGNQPQHF	.	.	TRBJ1-5	TRBV4-3
TGTGCCAGCAGCTTAGGGGACACTTACTACGAGCAGTACTTC	CASSLGDTYYEQYF	.	.	TRBJ2-7	TRBV7-6
TGTGCCAGCAGCTTCCTGGCGGGGGGGCTCGGCGGGGAGCTGTTTTTT	CASSFLAGGLGGELFF	TRBD2	once	TRBJ2-2	TRBV7-3
TGTGCCAGCCCGGGACAGTACACTGAAGCTTTCTTT	CASPGQYTEAFF	TRBD1	.	TRBJ1-1	TRBV2